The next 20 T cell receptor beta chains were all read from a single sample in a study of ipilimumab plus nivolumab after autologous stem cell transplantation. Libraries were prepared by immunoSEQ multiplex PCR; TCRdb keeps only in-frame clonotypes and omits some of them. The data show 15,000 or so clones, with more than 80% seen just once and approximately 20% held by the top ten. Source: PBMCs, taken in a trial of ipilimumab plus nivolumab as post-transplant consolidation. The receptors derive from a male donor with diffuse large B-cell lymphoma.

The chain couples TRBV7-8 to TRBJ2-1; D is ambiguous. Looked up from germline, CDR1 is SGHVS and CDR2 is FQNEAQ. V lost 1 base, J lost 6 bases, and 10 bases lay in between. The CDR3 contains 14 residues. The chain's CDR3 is CASSLVGMGNEQFF. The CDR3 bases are TGTGCCAGCAGCTTAGTTGGGATGGGCAATGAGCAGTTCTTC. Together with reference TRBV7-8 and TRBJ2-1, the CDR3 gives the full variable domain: GAGVSQSPRYKVAKRGQDVALRCDPISGHVSLFWYQQALGQGPEFLTYFQNEAQLDKSGLPSDRFFAERPEGSVSTLKIQRTQQEDSAVYLCASSLVGMGNEQFFGPGTRLTVL.

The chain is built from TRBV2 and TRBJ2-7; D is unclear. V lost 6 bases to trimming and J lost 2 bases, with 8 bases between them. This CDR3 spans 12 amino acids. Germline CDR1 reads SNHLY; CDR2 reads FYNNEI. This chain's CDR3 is CASSELPYEQYF. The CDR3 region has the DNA TGTGCCAGCAGCGAGCTCCCCTACGAGCAGTACTTC.

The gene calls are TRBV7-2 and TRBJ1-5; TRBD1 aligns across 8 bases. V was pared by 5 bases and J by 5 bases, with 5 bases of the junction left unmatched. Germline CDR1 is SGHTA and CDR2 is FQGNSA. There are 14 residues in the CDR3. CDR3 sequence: CASSRQGYDQPQHF. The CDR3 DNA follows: TGTGCCAGCAGCAGACAGGGGTATGATCAGCCCCAGCATTTT.

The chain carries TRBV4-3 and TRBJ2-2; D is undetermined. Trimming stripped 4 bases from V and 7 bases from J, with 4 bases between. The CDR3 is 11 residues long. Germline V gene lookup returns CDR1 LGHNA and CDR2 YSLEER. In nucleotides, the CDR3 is TGCGCCAGCAGCCCGGGCGGGGAGCTGTTTTTT. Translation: CASSPGGELFF.

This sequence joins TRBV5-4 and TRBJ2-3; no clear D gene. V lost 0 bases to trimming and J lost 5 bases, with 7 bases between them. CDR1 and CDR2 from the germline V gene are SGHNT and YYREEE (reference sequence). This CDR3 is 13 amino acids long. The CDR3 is CASSLGLLDTQYF. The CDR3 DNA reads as TGTGCCAGCAGCTTGGGACTTTTAGATACGCAGTATTTT.

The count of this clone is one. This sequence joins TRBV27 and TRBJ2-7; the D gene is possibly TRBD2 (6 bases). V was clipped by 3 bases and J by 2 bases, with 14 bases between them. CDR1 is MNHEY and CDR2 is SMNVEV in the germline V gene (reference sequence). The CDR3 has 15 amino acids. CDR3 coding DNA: TGTGCCAGCAGTTTCTACGGGGGATCCCCCTACGAGCAGTACTTC. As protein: CASSFYGGSPYEQYF.

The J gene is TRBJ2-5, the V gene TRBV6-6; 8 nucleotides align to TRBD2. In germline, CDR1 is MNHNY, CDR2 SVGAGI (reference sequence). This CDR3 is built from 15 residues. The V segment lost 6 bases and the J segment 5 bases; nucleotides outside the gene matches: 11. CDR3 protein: CASSSAQRGWETQYF. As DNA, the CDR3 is TGTGCCAGCAGCTCCGCCCAGCGGGGGTGGGAGACCCAGTACTTC.

The CDR3 sequence: CASSQGMRAEKLFF. CDR3 nucleotide sequence: TGTGCCAGCAGCCAGGGGATGCGGGCTGAAAAACTGTTTTTT. This chain links TRBV14 with TRBJ1-4; D not certain. Germline V lookup: CDR1 SGHDN, CDR2 FVKESK. The V end was cut by 3 bases, the J end by 7 bases, with 12 bases between. CDR3 length: 14 amino acids.

The CDR3: CASSVTSGGALGDTQYF. The DNA of the CDR3 is TGTGCCAGCAGTGTTACTAGCGGGGGGGCGCTAGGAGATACGCAGTATTTT. The chain employs TRBV2 and TRBJ2-3; 13 positions agree with TRBD2. J lost 5 bases, V lost 4 bases, and 9 bases had no gene match. This CDR3 is 17 amino acids long. Germline CDR1 is SNHLY and CDR2 is FYNNEI.

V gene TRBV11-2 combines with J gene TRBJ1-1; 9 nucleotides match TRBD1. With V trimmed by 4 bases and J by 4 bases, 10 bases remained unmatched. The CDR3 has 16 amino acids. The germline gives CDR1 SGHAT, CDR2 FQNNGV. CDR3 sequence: CASSSYQTGGRTEAFF. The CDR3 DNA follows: TGTGCCAGCAGCTCTTACCAAACAGGGGGCCGCACTGAAGCTTTCTTT.

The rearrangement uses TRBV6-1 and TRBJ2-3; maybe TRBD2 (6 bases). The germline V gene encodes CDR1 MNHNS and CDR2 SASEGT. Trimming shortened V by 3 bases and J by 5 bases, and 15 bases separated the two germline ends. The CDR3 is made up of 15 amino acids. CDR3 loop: CASSDLVGGLDTQYF. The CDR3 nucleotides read TGTGCCAGCAGTGATCTCGTGGGGGGTTTAGATACGCAGTATTTT.

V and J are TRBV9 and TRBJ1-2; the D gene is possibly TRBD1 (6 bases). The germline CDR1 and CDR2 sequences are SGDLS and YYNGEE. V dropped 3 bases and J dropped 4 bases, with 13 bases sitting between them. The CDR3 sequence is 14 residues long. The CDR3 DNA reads TGTGCCAGCAGCGCCCGAGGACAGAGCTATGGCTACACCTTC. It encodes CASSARGQSYGYTF.

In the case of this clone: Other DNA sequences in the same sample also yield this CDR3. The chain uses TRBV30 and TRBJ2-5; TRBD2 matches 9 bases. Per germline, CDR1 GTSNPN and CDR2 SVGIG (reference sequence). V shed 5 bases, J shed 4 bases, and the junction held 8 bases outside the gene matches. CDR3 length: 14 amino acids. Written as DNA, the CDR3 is TGTGCCTGGGATAGCGGGAGTGGGAGAGAGACCCAGTACTTC. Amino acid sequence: CAWDSGSGRETQYF. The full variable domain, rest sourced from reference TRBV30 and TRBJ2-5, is SQTIHQWPATLVQPVGSPLSLECTVEGTSNPNLYWYRQAAGRGLQLLFYSVGIGQISSEVPQNLSASRPQDRQFILSSKKLLLSDSGFYLCAWDSGSGRETQYFGPGTRLLVL.

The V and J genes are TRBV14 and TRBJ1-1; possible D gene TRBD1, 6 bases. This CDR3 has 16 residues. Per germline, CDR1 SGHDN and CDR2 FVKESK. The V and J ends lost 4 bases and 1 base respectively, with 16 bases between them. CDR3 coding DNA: TGTGCCAGCAGCCCGACAGGCCTCTTAGGGAACACTGAAGCTTTCTTT. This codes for CASSPTGLLGNTEAFF.

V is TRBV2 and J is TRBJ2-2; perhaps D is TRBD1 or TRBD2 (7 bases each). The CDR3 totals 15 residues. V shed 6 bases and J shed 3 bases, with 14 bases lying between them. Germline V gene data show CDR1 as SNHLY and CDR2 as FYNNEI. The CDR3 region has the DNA TGTGCCAGCAGGGGGAGGGGGCGCGACACCGGGGAGCTGTTTTTT. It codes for CASRGRGRDTGELFF. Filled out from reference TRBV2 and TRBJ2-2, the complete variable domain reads EPEVTQTPSHQVTQMGQEVILRCVPISNHLYFYWYRQILGQKVEFLVSFYNNEISEKSEIFDDQFSVERPDGSNFTLKIRSTKLEDSAMYFCASRGRGRDTGELFFGEGSRLTVL.

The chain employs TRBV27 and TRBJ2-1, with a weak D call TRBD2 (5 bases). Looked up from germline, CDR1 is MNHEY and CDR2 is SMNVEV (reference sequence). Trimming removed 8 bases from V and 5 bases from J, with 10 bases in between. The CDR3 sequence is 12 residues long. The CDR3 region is CASCGPDNEQFF. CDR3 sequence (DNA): TGTGCCAGCTGCGGGCCCGACAATGAGCAGTTCTTC.

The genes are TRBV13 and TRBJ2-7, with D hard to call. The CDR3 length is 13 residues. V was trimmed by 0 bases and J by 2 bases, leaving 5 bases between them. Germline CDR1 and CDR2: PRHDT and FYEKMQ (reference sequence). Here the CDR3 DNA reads TGTGCCAGCAGCTTAGGGACTGCCTACGAGCAGTACTTC. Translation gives CASSLGTAYEQYF.

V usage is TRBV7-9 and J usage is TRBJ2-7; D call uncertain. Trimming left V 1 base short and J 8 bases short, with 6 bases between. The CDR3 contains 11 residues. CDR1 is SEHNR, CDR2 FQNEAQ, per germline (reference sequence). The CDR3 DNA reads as TGTGCCAGCAGCTTAGGCAAAAAGCAGTACTTC. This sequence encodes CASSLGKKQYF.

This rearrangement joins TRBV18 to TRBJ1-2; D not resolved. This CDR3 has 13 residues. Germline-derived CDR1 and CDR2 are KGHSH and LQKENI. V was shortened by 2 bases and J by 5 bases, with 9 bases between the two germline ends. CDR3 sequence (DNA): TGTGCCAGCTCACCATCGGAGAGTTATGGCTACACCTTC. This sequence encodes CASSPSESYGYTF.

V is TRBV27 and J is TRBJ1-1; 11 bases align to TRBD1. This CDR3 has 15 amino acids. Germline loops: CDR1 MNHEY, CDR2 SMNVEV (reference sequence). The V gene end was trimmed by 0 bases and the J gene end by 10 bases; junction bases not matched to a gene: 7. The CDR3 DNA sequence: TGTGCCAGCAGTTTATCGGGACAGGGGGGCTTGGTAGCTTTCTTT. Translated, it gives CASSLSGQGGLVAFF.